Sequencing of this TCR beta chain was carried out in a study of blood T cells in healthy people across ages (dated by TCRdb to the mid-2010s). General notes on the study: In model experiments, template switching captured about one uniquely barcoded TCR beta cDNA molecule for every two T cells. Two additional independent replicas of 1 million unique cDNA reads from the same blood draw were analyzed for two donors (one aged 18 to 29 and one aged 80 or older). The donors were split into four age groups: young (average around 15 years), middle-aged (roughly 39), aged (more than 60) and long-lived (roughly 77). The study measured age-related changes in TCR beta repertoire diversity using deep sequencing normalized with unique cDNA molecular identifiers. To avoid experimental bias, donors of different ages were spread randomly across the sequencing lanes.

Donors were roughly 40 systemically healthy Caucasian individuals from Russia aged about 6 to 100 years. Ten milliliters of peripheral blood were drawn from each donor into EDTA-treated Vacutainer tubes. Ficoll-Paque density-gradient centrifugation was used to isolate PBMCs, with at least 6 million per sample. Total RNA, at least 6 micrograms per sample, was extracted from PBMCs with Trizol reagent. Naive CD45RAhigh/CD27high T cell percentages were measured by flow cytometry on a PBMC aliquot from every donor. Receptor libraries were prepared by 5' RACE. A second about 7 to 11 cycle PCR used a sample-barcoded 5' primer and a J-beta primer mix. A unique molecular identifier was introduced onto each TCR beta cDNA molecule by a template-switch 5' adaptor carrying 12 random nucleotides. Each sample yielded at least 3 million CDR3-containing paired-end reads. All of the RNA was converted into first-strand cDNA using the Mint cDNA synthesis kit, with a TRBC-specific oligonucleotide serving as the primer. Following uracil-DNA glycosylase treatment, a first 18-cycle PCR with universal primers M1SS and BC2_uni_R was performed on all cDNA. Per the authors' processing: Each sample was normalized by randomly selecting 1 million high-quality reads, each carrying a distinct molecular identifier. Instead of being binned into consensus sequences, reads that shared molecular identifiers were thrown out. MiTCR, with a Q25 quality threshold and the strictest error-elimination algorithm, was used for CDR3 identification, clonotype clustering and error correction. A nonparametric unseen species model using Euler transformation provided a lower-bound estimate of total TCR beta diversity. TCRdb reanalyzed the raw reads on its own, using fastp at Q25 for trimming and MiXCR for clone calling, and kept in-frame beta chains. Records with the same CDR3 protein are collapsed into one entry carrying the most frequent genes and DNA. TCRdb assigned the V and J calls; the authors' analysis was not used. The sample includes around 1,800,000 distinct CDR3 sequences, with around 40% observed a single time. The top ten clones comprise about 23% of the sample.

There are a few counts of this clonotype. Its specific antigen is unknown. No quality values exist for individual bases; no much larger clone is one base distant. General study outcomes and caveats: Estimates of total diversity based on one million sequenced T cells were considered lower bounds and underestimates. Compared with the aged group, the long-lived group had more naive CD4+ T cells, fewer expanded clones and increased TCR diversity, a pattern suggesting age selection. Bulk unsorted PBMC profiling prevented conclusive comparison of naive and antigen-experienced compartments. As age increased, observed TCR beta diversity per million T cells dropped in a roughly linear way, and a significant reduction was already evident by age approximately 40. Observed TCR beta diversity correlated strongly with the percentage of naive T cells measured by flow cytometry. Because the CMV infection status of the donors was unknown, age-related changes in expanded clonotypes may potentially have been confounded.

CDR1 SGHTA and CDR2 FQGNSA are derived from the germline V gene. V gives up 5 bases and J gives up 1 base, and the segment between their germline ends measures 15 bases. Its CDR3 holds 15 amino acids, cysteine through phenylalanine. The only DNA kept is the CDR3, 45 bases in frame from the first base. This receptor was taken from a human donor in good health. The rearrangement combines TRBV7-2 with TRBJ2-7; the D region possibly corresponds to TRBD2 (6 bases align). Sequencing was done on a sample of blood. The CDR3 in this case is CASSTQAGRSYEQYF. The DNA is TGTGCCAGCAGCACCCAAGCGGGCAGGTCCTACGAGCAGTACTTC. Full variable domain (CDR3 extended with the reference TRBV7-2 and TRBJ2-7 proteins): GAGVSQSPSNKVTEKGKDVELRCDPISGHTALYWYRQSLGQGLEFLIYFQGNSAPDKSGLPSDRFSAERTGGSVSTLTIQRTQQEDSAVYLCASSTQAGRSYEQYFGPGTRLTVT.